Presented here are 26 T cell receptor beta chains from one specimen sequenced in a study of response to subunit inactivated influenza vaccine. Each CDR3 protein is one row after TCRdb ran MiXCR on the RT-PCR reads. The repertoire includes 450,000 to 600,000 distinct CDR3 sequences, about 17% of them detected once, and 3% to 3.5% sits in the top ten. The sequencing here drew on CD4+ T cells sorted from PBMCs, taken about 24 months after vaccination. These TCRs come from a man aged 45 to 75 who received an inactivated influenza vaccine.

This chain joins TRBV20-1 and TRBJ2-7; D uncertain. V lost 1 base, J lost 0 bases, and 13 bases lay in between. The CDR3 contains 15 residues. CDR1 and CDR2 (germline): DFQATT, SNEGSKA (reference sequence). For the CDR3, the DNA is TGCAGTGCTAGAGCTACGGGCCGGGCCTCCTACGAGCAGTACTTC. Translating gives CSARATGRASYEQYF.

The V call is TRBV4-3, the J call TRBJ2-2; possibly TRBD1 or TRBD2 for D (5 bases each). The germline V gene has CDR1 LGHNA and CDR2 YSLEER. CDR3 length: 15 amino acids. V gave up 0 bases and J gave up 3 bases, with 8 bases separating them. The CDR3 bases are TGCGCCAGCAGCCAAGATGGGACGCACACCGGGGAGCTGTTTTTT. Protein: CASSQDGTHTGELFF.

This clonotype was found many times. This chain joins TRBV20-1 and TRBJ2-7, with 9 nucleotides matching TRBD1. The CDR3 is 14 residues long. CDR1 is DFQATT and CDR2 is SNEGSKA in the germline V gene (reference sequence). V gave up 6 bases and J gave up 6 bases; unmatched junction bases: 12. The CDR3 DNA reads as TGCAGTGCCATTACTAGGACAGGGGAAAGCGAGCAGTACTTC. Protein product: CSAITRTGESEQYF.

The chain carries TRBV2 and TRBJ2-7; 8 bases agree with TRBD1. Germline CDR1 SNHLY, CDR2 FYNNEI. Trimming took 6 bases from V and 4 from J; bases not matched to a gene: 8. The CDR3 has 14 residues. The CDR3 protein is CASSATGAPYEQYF. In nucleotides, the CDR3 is TGTGCCAGCAGCGCGACAGGGGCTCCTTACGAGCAGTACTTC.

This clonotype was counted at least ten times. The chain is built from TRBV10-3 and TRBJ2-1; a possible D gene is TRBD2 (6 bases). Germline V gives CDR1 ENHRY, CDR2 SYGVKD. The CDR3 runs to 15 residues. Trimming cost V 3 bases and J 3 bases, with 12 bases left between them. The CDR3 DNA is TGTGCCATCAGTGAAGAGCGGGCCCACTACAATGAGCAGTTCTTC. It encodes CAISEERAHYNEQFF.

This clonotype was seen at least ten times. The CDR3 coding sequence is TGCAGTGCGGATAACAGGGGGTTAACTAATGAAAAACTGTTTTTT. Encoded protein: CSADNRGLTNEKLFF. The chain carries TRBV20-1 and TRBJ1-4, with 8 positions matching TRBD1. Germline values: CDR1 DFQATT, CDR2 SNEGSKA (reference sequence). Germline trimming cut 6 bases from V and 1 base from J; bases unmatched to any gene: 7. There are 15 residues in the CDR3.

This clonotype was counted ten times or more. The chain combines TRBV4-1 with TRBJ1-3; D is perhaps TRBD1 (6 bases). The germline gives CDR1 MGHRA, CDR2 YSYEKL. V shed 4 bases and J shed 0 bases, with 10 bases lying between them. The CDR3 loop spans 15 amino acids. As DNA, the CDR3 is TGCGCCAGCAGCCTGGACAGTAACTCTGGAAACACCATATATTTT. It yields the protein CASSLDSNSGNTIYF.

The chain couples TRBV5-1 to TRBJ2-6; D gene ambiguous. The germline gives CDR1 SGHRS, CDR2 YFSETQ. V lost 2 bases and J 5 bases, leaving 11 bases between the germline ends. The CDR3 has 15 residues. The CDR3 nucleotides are TGCGCCAGCAGCTTTGTGACGGCTCGGGCCAACGTCCTGACTTTC. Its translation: CASSFVTARANVLTF.

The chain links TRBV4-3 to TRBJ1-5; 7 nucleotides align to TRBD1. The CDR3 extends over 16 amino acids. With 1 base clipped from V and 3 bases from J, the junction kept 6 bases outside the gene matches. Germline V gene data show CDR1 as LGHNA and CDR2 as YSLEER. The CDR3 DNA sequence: TGCGCCAGCAGCCAAGGGACAGGAAATTACAATCAGCCCCAGCATTTT. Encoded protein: CASSQGTGNYNQPQHF.

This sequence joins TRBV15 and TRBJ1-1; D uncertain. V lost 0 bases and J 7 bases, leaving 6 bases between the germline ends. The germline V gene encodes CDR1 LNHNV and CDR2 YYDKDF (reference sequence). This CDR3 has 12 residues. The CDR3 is CATSRDDIEAFF. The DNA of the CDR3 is TGTGCCACCAGCAGAGACGACATTGAAGCTTTCTTT.

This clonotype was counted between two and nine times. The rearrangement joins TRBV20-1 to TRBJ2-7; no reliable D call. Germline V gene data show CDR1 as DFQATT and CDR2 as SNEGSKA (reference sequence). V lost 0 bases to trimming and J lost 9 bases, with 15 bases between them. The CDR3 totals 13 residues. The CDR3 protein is CSARDLSGLGQYF. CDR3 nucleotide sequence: TGCAGTGCTAGAGATCTCAGTGGTCTGGGGCAGTACTTC.

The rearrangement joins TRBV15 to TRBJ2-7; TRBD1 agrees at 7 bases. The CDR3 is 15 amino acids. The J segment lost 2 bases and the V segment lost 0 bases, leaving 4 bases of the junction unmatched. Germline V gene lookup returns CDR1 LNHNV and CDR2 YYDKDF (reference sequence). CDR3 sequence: CATSRDQGTAYEQYF. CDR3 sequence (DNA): TGTGCCACCAGCAGAGATCAGGGGACAGCCTACGAGCAGTACTTC. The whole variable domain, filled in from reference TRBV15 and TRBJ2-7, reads DAMVIQNPRYQVTQFGKPVTLSCSQTLNHNVMYWYQQKSSQAPKLLFHYYDKDFNNEADTPDNFQSRRPNTSFCFLDIRSPGLGDTAMYLCATSRDQGTAYEQYFGPGTRLTVT.

CDR3 nucleotide sequence: TGTGCCAGCAGTTTTGCCTCCCGGACCCAGTACTTC. It translates to CASSFASRTQYF. This chain uses TRBV12-3 or TRBV12-4 with TRBJ2-5; D ambiguous. CDR3 length equals 12 residues. Trimming left V 3 bases short and J 7 bases short, with 9 bases between.

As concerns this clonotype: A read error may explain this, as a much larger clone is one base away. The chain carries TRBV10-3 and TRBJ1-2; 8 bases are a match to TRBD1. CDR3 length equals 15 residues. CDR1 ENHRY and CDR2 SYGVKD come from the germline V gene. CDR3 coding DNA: TGTACCATCAGTGCGGGACAGGAAGGTATAAATGGCTACACCTTC. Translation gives CTISAGQEGINGYTF.

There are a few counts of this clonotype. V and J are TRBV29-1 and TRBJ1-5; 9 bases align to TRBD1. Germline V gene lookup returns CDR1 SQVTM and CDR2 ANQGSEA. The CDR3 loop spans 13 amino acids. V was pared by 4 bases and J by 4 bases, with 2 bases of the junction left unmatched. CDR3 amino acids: CSVAGQGNQPQHF. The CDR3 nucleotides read TGCAGCGTTGCCGGACAGGGGAATCAGCCCCAGCATTTT.

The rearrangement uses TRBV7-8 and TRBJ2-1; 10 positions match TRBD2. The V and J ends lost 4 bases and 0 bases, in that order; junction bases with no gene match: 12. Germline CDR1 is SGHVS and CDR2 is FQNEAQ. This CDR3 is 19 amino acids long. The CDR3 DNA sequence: TGTGCCAGCAGCTCCCCTAGCGGGAGTTCGCCCAGCTCCTACAATGAGCAGTTCTTC. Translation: CASSSPSGSSPSSYNEQFF.

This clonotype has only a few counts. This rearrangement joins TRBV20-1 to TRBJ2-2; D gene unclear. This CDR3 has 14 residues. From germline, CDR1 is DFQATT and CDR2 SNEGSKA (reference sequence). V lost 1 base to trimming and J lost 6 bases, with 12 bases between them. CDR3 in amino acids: CSARGRSNPGELFF. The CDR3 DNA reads TGCAGTGCTAGAGGAAGATCGAATCCCGGGGAGCTGTTTTTT.

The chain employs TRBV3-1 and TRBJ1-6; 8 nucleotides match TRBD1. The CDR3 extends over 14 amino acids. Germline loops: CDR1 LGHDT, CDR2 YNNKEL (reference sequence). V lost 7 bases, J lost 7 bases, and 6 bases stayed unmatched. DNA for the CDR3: TGTGCCAGCAAATCAGGGGGCTGGAATTCACCCCTCCACTTT. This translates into CASKSGGWNSPLHF. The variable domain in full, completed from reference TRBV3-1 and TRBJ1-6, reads DTAVSQTPKYLVTQMGNDKSIKCEQNLGHDTMYWYKQDSKKFLKIMFSYNNKELIINETVPNRFSPKSPDKAHLNLHINSLELGDSAVYFCASKSGGWNSPLHFGNGTRLTVT.

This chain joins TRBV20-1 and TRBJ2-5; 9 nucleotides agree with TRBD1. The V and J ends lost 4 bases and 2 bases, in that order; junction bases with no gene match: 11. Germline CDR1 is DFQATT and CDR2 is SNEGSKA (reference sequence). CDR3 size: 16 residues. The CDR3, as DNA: TGCAGTGCTAATCCGACAGGGGGTTATGTACAAGAGACCCAGTACTTC. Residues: CSANPTGGYVQETQYF.

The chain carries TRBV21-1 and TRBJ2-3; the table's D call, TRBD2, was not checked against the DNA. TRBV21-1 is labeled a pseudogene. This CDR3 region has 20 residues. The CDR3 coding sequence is TGTGCCAGCAGCAAAGCCCCGGGACTAGCGGGAGGTACTCGCACAGATACGCAGTATTTT. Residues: CASSKAPGLAGGTRTDTQYF.

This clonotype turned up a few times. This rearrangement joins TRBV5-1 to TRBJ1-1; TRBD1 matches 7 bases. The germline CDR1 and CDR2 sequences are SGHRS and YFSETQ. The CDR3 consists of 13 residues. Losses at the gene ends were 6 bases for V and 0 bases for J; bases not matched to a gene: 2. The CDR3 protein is CASNRGMNTEAFF. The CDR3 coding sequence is TGCGCCAGCAACAGGGGCATGAACACTGAAGCTTTCTTT.

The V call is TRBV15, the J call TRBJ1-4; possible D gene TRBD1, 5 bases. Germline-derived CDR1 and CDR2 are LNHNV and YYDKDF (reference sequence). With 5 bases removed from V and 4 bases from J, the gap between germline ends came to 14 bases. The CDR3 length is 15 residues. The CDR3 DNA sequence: TGTGCCACCAGCCCCACGACAGCGATTAATGAAAAACTGTTTTTT. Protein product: CATSPTTAINEKLFF. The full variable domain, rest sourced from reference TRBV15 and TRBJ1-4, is DAMVIQNPRYQVTQFGKPVTLSCSQTLNHNVMYWYQQKSSQAPKLLFHYYDKDFNNEADTPDNFQSRRPNTSFCFLDIRSPGLGDTAMYLCATSPTTAINEKLFFGSGTQLSVL.

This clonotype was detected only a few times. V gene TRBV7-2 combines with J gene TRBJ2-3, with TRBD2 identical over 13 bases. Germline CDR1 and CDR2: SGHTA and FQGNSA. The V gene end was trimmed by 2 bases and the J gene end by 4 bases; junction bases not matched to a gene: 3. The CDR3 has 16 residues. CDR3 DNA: TGTGCCAGCAGCTTAACTAGCGGGGGGGGATCAGATACGCAGTATTTT. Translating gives CASSLTSGGGSDTQYF.

The CDR3 region is CAISENRGGTYEQYF. The CDR3 region has the DNA TGTGCCATCAGTGAAAACAGGGGTGGGACCTACGAGCAGTACTTC. The chain combines TRBV10-3 with TRBJ2-7; the match to TRBD1 covers 7 bases. This CDR3 has 15 residues. Losses at the gene ends were 3 bases for V and 2 bases for J; bases not matched to a gene: 7. CDR1 and CDR2 (germline): ENHRY, SYGVKD.

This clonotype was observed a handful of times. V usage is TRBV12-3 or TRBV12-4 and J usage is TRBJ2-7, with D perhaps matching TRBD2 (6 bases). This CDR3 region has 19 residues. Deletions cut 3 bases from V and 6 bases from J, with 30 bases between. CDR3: CASSFGGSGYGTPAVEQYF. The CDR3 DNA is TGTGCCAGCAGTTTTGGCGGATCGGGATACGGGACTCCCGCGGTCGAGCAGTACTTC.

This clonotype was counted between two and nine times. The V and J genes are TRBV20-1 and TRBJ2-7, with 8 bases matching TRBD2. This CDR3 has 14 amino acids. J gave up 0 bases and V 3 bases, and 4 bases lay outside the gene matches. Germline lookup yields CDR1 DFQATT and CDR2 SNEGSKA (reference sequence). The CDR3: CSARPTSDSYEQYF. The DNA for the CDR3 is TGCAGTGCTAGGCCGACTAGCGACTCCTACGAGCAGTACTTC.